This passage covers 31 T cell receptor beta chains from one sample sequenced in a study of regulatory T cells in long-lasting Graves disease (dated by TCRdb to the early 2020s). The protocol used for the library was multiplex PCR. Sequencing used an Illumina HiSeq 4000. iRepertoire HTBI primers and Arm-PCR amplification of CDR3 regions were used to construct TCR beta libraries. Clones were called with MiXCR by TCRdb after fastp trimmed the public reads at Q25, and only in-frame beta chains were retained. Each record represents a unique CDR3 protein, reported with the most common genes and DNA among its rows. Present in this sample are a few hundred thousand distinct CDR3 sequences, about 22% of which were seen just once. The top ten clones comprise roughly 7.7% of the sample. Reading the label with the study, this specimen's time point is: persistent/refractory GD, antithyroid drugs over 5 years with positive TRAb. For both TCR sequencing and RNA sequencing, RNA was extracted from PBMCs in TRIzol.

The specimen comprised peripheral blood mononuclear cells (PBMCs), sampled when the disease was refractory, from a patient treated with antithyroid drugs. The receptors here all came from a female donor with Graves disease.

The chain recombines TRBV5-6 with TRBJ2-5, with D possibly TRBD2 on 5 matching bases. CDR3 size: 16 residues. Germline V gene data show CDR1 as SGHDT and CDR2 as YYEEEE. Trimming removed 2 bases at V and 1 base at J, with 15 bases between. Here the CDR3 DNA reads TGTGCCAGCAGCTTTCTTCAAGCGGCCCTCCAAGAGACCCAGTACTTC. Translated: CASSFLQAALQETQYF.

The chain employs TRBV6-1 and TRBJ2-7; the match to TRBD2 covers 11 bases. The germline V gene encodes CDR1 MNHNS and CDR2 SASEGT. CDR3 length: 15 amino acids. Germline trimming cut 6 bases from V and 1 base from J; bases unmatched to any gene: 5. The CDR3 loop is CASRGTSGRSYEQYF. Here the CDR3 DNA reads TGTGCCAGCAGGGGGACTAGCGGCAGGTCCTACGAGCAGTACTTC.

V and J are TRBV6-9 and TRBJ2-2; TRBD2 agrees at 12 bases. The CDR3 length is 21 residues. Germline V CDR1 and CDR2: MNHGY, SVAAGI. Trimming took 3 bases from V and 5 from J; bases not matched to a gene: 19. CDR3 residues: CASSYPPPGLAGDTATGELFF. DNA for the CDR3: TGTGCCAGCAGTTACCCCCCTCCGGGACTAGCGGGTGACACAGCTACCGGGGAGCTGTTTTTT.

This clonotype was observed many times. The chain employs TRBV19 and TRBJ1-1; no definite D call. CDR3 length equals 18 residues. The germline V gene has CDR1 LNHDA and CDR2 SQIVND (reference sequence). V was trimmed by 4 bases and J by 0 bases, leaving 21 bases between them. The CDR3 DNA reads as TGTGCCAGTAGTACCCAGTACGGGTCCTTCTTCATGAACACTGAAGCTTTCTTT. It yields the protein CASSTQYGSFFMNTEAFF.

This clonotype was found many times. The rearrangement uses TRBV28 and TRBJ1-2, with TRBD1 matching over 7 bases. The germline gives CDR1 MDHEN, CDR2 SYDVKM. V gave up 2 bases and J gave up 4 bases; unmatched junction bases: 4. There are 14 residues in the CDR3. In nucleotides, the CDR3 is TGTGCCAGCAGTTTAGTGACAGGGCCCTATGGCTACACCTTC. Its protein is CASSLVTGPYGYTF.

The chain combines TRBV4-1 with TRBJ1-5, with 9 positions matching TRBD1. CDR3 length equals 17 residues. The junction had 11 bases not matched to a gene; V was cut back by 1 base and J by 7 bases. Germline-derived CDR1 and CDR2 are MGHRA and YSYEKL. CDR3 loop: CASSQGPQGATGQPQHF. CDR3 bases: TGCGCCAGCAGCCAAGGGCCACAGGGGGCAACGGGGCAGCCCCAGCATTTT.

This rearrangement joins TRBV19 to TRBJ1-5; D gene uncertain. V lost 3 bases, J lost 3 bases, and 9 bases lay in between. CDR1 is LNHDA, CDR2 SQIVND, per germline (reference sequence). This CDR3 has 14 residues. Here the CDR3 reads CASSIGGSNQPQHF. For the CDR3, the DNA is TGTGCCAGTAGTATCGGTGGATCCAATCAGCCCCAGCATTTT.

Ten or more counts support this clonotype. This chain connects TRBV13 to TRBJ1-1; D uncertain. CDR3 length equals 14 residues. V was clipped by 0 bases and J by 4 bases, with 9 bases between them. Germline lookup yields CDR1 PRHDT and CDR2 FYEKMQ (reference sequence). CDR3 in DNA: TGTGCCAGCAGCTTAGGCGGAGGACCCACTGAAGCTTTCTTT. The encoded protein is CASSLGGGPTEAFF.

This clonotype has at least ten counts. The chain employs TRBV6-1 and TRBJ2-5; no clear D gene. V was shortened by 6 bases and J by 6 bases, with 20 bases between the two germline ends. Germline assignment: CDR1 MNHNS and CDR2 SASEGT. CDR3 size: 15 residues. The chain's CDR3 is CASRTDRGNRKTQYF. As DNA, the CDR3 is TGTGCCAGCAGGACCGACCGAGGCAATAGGAAGACCCAGTACTTC.

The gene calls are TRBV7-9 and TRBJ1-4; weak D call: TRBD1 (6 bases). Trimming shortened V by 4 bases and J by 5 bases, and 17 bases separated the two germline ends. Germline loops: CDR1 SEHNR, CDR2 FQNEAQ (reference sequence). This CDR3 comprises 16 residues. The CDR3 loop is CASSSRDNRPNEKLFF. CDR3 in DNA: TGTGCCAGCAGCTCCCGGGACAATCGCCCGAATGAAAAACTGTTTTTT.

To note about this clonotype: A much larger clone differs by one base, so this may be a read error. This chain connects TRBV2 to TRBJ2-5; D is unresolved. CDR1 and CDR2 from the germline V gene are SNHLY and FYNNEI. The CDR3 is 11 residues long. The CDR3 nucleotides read TGTACCAGCAGTGAAGAAGGAGCACAGTACTTC. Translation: CTSSEEGAQYF.

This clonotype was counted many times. The CDR3 loop reads CASSSGQTNEKLFF. As DNA, the CDR3 is TGTGCCAGCAGTAGCGGGCAAACTAATGAAAAACTGTTTTTT. This chain links TRBV7-2 with TRBJ1-4, with no clear D. The V and J ends lost 6 bases and 1 base respectively, with 9 bases between them. This CDR3 has 14 residues. Germline CDR1 and CDR2: SGHTA and FQGNSA.

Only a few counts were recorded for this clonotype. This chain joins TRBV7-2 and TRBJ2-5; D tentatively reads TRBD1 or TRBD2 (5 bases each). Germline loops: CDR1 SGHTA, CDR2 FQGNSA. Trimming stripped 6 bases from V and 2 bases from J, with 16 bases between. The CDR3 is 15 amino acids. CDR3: CASSPGTITQETQYF. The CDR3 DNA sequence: TGTGCCAGCAGTCCCGGGACGATCACACAAGAGACCCAGTACTTC.

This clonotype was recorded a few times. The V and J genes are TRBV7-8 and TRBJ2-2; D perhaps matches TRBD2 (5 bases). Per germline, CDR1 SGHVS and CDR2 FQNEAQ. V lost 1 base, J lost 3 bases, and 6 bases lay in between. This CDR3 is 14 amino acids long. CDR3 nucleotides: TGTGCCAGCAGCTTAGGGAGGCACACCGGGGAGCTGTTTTTT. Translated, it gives CASSLGRHTGELFF. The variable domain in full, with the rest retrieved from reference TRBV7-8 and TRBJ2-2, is GAGVSQSPRYKVAKRGQDVALRCDPISGHVSLFWYQQALGQGPEFLTYFQNEAQLDKSGLPSDRFFAERPEGSVSTLKIQRTQQEDSAVYLCASSLGRHTGELFFGEGSRLTVL.

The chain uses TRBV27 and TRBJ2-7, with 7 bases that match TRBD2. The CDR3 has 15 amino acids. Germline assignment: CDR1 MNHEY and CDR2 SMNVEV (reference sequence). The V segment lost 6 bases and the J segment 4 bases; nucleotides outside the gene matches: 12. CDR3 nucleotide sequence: TGTGCCAGCAGAAAAAAGCAGGGAGGGTTATACGAGCAGTACTTC. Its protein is CASRKKQGGLYEQYF.

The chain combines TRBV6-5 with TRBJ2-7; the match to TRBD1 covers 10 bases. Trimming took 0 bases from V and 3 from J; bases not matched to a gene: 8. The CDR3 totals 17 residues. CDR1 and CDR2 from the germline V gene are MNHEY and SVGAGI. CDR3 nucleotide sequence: TGTGCCAGCAGTTACTCCCCAGGGGGACAGGGGATCTACGAGCAGTACTTC. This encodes CASSYSPGGQGIYEQYF.

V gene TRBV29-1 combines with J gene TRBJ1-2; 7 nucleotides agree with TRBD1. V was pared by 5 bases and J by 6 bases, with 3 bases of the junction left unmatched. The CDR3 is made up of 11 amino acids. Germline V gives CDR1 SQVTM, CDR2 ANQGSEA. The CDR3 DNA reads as TGCAGCGTTACCGGGACAGATGGCTACACCTTC. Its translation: CSVTGTDGYTF.

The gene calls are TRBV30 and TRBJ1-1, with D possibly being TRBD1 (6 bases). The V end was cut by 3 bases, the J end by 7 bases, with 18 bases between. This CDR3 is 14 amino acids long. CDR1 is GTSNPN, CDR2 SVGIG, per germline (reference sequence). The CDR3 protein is CAWRPIFQGGEAFF. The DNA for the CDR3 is TGTGCCTGGAGGCCGATATTCCAAGGGGGTGAAGCTTTCTTT.

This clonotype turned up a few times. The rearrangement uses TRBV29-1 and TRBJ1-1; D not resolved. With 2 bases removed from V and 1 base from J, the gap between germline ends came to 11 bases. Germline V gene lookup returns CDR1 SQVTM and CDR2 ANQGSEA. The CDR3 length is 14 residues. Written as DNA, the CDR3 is TGCAGCGTTGAAAAGGACGGAGCGAACACTGAAGCTTTCTTT. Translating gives CSVEKDGANTEAFF.

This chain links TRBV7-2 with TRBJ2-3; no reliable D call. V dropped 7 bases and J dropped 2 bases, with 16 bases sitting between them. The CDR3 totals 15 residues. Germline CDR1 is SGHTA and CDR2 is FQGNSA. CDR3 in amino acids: CASTSSVDNTDTQYF. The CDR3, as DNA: TGTGCCAGCACTTCGTCCGTGGATAACACAGATACGCAGTATTTT.

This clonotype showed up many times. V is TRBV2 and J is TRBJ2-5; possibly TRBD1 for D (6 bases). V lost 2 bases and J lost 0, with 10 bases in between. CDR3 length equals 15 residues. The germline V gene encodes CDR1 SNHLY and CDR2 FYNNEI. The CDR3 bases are TGTGCCAGCAGTGAAAGGACAGTAAACCAAGAGACCCAGTACTTC. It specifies CASSERTVNQETQYF.

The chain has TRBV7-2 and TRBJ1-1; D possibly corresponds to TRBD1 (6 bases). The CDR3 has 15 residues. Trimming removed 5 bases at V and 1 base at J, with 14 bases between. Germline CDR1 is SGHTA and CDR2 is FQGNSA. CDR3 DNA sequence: TGTGCCAGCAGCCTCAGGGGTACAGAGAACACTGAAGCTTTCTTT. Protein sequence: CASSLRGTENTEAFF. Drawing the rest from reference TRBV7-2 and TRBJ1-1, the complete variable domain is GAGVSQSPSNKVTEKGKDVELRCDPISGHTALYWYRQSLGQGLEFLIYFQGNSAPDKSGLPSDRFSAERTGGSVSTLTIQRTQQEDSAVYLCASSLRGTENTEAFFGQGTRLTVV.

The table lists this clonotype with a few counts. CDR3 coding DNA: TGTGCCAGCAGTTACCTTTCGCTAGAGGTCGAGCAGTACTTC. It specifies CASSYLSLEVEQYF. The chain has TRBV6-2 or TRBV6-3 and TRBJ2-7; D gene ambiguous. The CDR3 runs 14 residues. Germline-derived CDR1 and CDR2 are MNHEY and SVGEGT. Trimming stripped 2 bases from V and 6 bases from J, with 14 bases between.

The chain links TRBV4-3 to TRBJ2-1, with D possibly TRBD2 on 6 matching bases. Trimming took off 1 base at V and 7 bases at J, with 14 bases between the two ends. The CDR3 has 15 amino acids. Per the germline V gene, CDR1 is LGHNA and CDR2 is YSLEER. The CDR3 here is CASSQGPGEGNEQFF. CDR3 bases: TGCGCCAGCAGCCAAGGTCCGGGAGAGGGAAATGAGCAGTTCTTC.

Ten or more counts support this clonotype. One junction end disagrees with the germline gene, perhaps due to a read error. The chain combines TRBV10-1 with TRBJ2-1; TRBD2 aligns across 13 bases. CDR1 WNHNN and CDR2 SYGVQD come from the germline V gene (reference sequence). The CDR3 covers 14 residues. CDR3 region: CASDERLAGGITGF. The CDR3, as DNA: TGCGCCAGCGATGAACGACTAGCGGGAGGAATAACGGGCTTC.

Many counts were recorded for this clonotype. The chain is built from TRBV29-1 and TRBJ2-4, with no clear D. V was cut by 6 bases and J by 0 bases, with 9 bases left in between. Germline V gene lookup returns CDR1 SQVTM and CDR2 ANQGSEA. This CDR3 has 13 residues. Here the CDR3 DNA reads TGCAGCGTCGGGCTCCTAGCCAAAAACATTCAGTACTTC. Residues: CSVGLLAKNIQYF.

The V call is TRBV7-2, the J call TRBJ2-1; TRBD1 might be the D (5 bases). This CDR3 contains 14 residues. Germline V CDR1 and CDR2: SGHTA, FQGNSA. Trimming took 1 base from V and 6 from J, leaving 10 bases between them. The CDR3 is CASSLDGAFNEQFF. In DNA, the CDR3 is TGTGCCAGCAGCTTAGATGGGGCTTTCAATGAGCAGTTCTTC.

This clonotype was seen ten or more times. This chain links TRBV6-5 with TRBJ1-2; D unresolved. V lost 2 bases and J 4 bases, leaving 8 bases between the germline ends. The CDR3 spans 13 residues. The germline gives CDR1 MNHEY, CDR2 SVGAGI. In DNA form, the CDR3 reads TGTGCCAGCAGTTACCGTCAGACCTATGGCTACACCTTC. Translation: CASSYRQTYGYTF.

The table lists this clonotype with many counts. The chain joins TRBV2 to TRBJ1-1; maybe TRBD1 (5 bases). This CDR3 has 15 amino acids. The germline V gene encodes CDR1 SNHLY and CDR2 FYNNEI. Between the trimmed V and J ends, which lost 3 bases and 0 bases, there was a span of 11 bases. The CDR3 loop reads CASSDNQGLNTEAFF. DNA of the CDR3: TGTGCCAGCAGTGATAACCAGGGATTGAACACTGAAGCTTTCTTT.

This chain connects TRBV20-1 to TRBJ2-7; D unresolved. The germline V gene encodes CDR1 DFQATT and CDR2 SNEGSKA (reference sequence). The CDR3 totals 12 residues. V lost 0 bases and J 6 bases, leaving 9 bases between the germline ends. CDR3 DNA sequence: TGCAGTGCTAGAGATCAATTCGGCGAGCAGTACTTC. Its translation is CSARDQFGEQYF.

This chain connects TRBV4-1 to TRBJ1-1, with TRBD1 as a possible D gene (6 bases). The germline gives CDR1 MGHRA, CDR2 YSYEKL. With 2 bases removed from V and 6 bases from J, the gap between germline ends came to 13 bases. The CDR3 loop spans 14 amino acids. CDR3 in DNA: TGCGCCAGCAGCCAAACCGCGGGACACCCTGAAGCTTTCTTT. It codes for CASSQTAGHPEAFF.